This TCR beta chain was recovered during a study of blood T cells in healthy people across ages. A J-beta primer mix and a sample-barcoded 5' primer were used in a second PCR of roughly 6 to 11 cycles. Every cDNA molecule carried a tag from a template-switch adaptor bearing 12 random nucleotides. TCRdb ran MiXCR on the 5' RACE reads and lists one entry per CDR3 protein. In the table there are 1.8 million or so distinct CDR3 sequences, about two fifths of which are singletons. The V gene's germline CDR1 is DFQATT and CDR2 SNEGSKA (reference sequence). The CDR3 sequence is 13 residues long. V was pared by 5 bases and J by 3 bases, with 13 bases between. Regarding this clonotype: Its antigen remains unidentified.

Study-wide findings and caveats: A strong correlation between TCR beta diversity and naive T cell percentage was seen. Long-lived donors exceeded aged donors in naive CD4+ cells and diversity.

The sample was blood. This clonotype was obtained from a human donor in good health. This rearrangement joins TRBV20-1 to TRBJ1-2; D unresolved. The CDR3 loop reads CSAPLTRYYGYTF. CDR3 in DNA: TGCAGTGCTCCCCTCACAAGATACTATGGCTACACCTTC.